This T cell receptor (beta chain) was found in a study of blood T cell repertoires in COVID-19. Authors' methods: Reference gene primer amplification gave estimated nucleated cell counts. The assay was immunoSEQ multiplex PCR, and TCRdb's table has in-frame clones only and misses some. That table furnishes V, J and clone size, whereas the DNA furnished D and trimming. The table records tens of thousands of clones, 90% of them present only once. Germline V gene lookup returns CDR1 SGHRS and CDR2 YFSETQ. The length of the CDR3 is 17 residues. The V and J ends lost 0 bases and 3 bases, in that order; junction bases with no gene match: 10.

Source material: peripheral blood. The rearrangement uses TRBV5-1 and TRBJ2-3, with TRBD2 matching over 7 bases. This clonotype originated in an elderly man with acute or convalescent COVID-19. CDR3 sequence: CASSLGSSGVGTDTQYF. CDR3 in DNA: TGCGCCAGCAGCTTGGGGTCCAGCGGGGTGGGGACAGATACGCAGTATTTT.